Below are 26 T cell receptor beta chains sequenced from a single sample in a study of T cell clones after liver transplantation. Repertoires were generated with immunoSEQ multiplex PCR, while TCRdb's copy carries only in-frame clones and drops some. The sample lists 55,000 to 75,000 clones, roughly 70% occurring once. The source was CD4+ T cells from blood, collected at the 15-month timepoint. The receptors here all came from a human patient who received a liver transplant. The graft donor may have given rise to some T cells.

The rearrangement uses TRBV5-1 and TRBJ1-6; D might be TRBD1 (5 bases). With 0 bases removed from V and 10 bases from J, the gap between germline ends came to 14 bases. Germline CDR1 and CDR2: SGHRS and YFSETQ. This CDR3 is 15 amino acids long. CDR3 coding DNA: TGCGCCAGCAGCTTGGGTCAGGGCTTGAGATCACCCCTCCACTTT. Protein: CASSLGQGLRSPLHF.

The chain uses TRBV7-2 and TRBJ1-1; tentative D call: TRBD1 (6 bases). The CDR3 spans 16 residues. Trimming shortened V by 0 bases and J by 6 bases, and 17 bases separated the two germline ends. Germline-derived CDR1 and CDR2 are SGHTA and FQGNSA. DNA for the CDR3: TGTGCCAGCAGCTTAGCCACTGTAGGGGGAGGGGCTGAAGCTTTCTTT. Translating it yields CASSLATVGGGAEAFF.

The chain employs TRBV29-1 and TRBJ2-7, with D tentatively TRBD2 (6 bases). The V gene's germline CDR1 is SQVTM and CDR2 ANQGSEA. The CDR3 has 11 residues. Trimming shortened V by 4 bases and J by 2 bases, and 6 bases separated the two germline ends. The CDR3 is CSVASAYEQYF. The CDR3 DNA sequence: TGCAGCGTTGCTAGCGCCTACGAGCAGTACTTC.

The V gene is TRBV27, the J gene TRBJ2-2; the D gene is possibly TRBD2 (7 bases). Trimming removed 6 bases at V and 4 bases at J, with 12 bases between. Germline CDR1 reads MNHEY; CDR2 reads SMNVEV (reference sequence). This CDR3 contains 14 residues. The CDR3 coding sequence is TGTGCCAGCAGACGAGGGGGGGGCACCGGGGAGCTGTTTTTT. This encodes CASRRGGGTGELFF.

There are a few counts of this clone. The CDR3 sequence is CASSESSGGYTF. In DNA, the CDR3 is TGTGCCAGCAGTGAAAGTAGTGGAGGCTACACCTTC. This chain uses TRBV2 with TRBJ1-2, with D uncertain. The CDR3 contains 12 residues. V dropped 2 bases and J dropped 8 bases, with 9 bases sitting between them. Germline V CDR1 and CDR2: SNHLY, FYNNEI.

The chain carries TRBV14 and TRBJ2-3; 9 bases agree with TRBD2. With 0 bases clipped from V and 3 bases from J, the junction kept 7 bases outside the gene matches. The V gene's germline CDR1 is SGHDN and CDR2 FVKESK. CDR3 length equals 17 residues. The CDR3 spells CASSQDLAGVGTDTQYF. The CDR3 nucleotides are TGTGCCAGCAGCCAAGACTTAGCGGGAGTGGGGACAGATACGCAGTATTTT.

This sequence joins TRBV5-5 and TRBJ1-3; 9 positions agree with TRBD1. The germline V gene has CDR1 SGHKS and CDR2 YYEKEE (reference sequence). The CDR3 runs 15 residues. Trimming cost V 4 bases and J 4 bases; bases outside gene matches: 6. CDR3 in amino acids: CASSIGTGPGNTIYF. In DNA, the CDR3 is TGTGCCAGCAGCATCGGGACAGGGCCCGGAAACACCATATATTTT.

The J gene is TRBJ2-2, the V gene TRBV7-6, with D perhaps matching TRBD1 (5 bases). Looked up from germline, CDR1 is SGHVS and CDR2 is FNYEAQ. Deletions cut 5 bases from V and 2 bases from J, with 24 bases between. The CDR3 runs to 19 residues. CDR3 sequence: CASSPRDVVGRLNTGELFF. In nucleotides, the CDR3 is TGTGCCAGCAGCCCCAGGGATGTCGTGGGCAGACTTAACACCGGGGAGCTGTTTTTT.

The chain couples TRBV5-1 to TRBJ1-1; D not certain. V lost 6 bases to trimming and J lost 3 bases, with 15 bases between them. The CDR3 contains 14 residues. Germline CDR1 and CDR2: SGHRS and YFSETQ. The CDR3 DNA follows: TGCGCCAGCACCCCCAACCCGGCGGACACTGAAGCTTTCTTT. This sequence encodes CASTPNPADTEAFF.

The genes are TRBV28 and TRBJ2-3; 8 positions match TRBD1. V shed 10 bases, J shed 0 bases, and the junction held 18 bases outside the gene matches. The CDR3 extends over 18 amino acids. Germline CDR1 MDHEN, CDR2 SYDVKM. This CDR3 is CATLTRWTGQRSTDTQYF. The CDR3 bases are TGTGCCACATTGACCCGCTGGACAGGGCAAAGGAGCACAGATACGCAGTATTTT.

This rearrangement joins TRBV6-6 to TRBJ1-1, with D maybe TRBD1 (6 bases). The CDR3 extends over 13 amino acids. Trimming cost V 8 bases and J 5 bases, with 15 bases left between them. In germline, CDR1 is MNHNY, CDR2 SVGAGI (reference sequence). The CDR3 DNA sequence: TGTGCCAGCGTAGGGGGGCCTCGGACTGAAGCTTTCTTT. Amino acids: CASVGGPRTEAFF.

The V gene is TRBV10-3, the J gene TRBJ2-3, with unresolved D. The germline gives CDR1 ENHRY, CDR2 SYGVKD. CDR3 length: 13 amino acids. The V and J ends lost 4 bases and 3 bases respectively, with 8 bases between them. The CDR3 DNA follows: TGTGCCATCAGTGGATATCAGACAGATACGCAGTATTTT. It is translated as CAISGYQTDTQYF.

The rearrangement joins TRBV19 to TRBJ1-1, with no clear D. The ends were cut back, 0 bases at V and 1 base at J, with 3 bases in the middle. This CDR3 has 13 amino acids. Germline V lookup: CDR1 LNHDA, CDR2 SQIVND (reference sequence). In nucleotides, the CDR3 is TGTGCCAGTAGTATAGACAGGAACACTGAAGCTTTCTTT. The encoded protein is CASSIDRNTEAFF.

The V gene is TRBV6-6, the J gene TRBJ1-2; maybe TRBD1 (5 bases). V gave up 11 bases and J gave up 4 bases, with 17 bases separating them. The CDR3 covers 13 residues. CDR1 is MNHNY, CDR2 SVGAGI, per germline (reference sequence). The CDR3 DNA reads TGTGCCGGAACCGGGACTCCAGCCTATGGCTACACCTTC. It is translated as CAGTGTPAYGYTF.

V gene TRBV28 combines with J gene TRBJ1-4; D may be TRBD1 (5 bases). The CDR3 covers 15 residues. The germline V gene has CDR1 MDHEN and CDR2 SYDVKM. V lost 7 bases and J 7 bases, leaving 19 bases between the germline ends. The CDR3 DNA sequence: TGTGCCAGCACGACCAGGGCAGGGAACGGTGAAAAACTGTTTTTT. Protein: CASTTRAGNGEKLFF.

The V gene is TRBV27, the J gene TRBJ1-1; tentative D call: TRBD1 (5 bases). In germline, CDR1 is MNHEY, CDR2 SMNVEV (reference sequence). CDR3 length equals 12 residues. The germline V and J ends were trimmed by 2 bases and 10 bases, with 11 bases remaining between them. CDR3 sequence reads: CASSLNSGAAFF. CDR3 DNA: TGTGCCAGCAGTTTAAATAGCGGGGCAGCTTTCTTT.

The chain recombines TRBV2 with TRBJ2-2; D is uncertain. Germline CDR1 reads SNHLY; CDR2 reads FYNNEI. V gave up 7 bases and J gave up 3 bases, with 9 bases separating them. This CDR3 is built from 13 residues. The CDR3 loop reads CASNQDYTGELFF. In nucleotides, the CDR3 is TGTGCCAGCAATCAGGATTACACCGGGGAGCTGTTTTTT.

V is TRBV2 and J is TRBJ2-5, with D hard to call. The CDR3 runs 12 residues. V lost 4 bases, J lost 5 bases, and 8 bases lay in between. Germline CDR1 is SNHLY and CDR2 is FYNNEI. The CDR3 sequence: CASSAVAETQYF. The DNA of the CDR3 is TGTGCCAGCAGTGCAGTGGCTGAGACCCAGTACTTC.

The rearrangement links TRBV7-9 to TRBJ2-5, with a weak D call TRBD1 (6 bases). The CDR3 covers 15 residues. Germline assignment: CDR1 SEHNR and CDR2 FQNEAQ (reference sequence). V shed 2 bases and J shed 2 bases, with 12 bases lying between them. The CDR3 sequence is CASSLPGRGQETQYF. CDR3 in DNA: TGTGCCAGCAGCTTACCGGGCAGGGGACAAGAGACCCAGTACTTC. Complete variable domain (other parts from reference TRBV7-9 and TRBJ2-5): DTGVSQNPRHKITKRGQNVTFRCDPISEHNRLYWYRQTLGQGPEFLTYFQNEAQLEKSRLLSDRFSAERPKGSFSTLEIQRTEQGDSAMYLCASSLPGRGQETQYFGPGTRLLVL.

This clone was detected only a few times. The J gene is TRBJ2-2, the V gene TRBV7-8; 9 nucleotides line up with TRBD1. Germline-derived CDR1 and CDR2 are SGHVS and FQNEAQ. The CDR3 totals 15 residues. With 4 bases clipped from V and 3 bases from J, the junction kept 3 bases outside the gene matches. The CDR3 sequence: CASSYGQGYTGELFF. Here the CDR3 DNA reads TGTGCCAGCAGCTACGGACAGGGGTACACCGGGGAGCTGTTTTTT. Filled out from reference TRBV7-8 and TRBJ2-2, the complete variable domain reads GAGVSQSPRYKVAKRGQDVALRCDPISGHVSLFWYQQALGQGPEFLTYFQNEAQLDKSGLPSDRFFAERPEGSVSTLKIQRTQQEDSAVYLCASSYGQGYTGELFFGEGSRLTVL.

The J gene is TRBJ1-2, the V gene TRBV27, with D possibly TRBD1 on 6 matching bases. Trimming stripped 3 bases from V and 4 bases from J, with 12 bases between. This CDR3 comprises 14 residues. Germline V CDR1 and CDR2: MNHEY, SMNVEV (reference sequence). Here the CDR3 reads CASSFGGRSYGYTF. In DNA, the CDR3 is TGTGCCAGCAGTTTTGGGGGGCGAAGCTATGGCTACACCTTC.

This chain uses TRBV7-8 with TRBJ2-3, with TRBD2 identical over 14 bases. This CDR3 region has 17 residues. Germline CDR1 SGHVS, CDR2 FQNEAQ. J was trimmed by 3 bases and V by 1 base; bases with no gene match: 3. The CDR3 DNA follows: TGTGCCAGCAGCTTAGGGACTAGCGGGAGGCTAACAGATACGCAGTATTTT. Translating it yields CASSLGTSGRLTDTQYF.

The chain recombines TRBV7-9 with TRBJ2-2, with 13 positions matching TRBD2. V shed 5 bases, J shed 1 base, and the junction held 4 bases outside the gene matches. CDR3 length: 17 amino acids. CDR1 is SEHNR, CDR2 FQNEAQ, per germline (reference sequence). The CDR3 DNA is TGTGCCAGCAGCCGGACTAGCGGGAGATGGAACACCGGGGAGCTGTTTTTT. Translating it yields CASSRTSGRWNTGELFF.

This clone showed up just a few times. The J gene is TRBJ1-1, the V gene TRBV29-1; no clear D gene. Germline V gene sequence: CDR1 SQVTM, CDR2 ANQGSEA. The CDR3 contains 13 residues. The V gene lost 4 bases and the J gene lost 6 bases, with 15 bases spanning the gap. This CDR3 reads CSVVVSWGAEAFF. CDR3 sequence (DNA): TGCAGCGTTGTTGTAAGTTGGGGAGCTGAAGCTTTCTTT.

CDR3 amino acids: CASSTGGQETQYF. The CDR3 DNA reads as TGTGCCAGCAGTACGGGGGGGCAAGAGACCCAGTACTTC. V usage is TRBV6-6 and J usage is TRBJ2-5; 8 positions agree with TRBD2. The junction had 1 base not matched to a gene; V was cut back by 5 bases and J by 2 bases. Germline loops: CDR1 MNHNY, CDR2 SVGAGI (reference sequence). The CDR3 consists of 13 residues.

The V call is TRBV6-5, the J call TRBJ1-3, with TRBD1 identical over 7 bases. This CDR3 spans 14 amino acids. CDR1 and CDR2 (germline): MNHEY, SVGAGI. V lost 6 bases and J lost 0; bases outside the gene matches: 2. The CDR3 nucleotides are TGTGCCAGCAGCGACAGGGACTCTGGAAACACCATATATTTT. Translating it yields CASSDRDSGNTIYF.